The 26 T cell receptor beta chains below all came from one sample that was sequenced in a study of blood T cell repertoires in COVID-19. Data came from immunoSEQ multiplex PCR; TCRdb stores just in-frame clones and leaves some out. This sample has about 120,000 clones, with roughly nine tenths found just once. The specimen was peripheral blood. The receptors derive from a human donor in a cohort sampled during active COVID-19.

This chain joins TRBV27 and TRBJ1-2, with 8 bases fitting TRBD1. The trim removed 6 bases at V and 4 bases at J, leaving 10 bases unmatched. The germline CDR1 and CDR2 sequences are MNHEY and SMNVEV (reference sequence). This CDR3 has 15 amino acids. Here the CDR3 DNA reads TGTGCCAGCAGCCCGACAGGGGCGTCCCGCTATGGCTACACCTTC. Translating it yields CASSPTGASRYGYTF.

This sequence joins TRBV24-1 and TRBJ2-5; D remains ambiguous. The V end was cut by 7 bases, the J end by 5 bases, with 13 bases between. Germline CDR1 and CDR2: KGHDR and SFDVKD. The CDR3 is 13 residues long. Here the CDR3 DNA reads TGTGCCACCAGAGACTCCGGTTCGGAGACCCAGTACTTC. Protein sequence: CATRDSGSETQYF.

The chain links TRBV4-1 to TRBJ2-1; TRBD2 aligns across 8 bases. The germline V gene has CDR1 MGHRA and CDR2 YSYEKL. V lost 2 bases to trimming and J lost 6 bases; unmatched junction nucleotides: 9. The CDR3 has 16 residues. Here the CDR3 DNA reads TGCGCCAGCAGCCAACAGCGGGGGAGGGGACGCAATGAGCAGTTCTTC. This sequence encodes CASSQQRGRGRNEQFF.

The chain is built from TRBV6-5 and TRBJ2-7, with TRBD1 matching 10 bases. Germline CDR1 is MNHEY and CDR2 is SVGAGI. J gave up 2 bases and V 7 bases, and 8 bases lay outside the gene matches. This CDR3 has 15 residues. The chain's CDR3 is CASIQGQGGPYEQYF. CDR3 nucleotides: TGTGCCAGCATTCAAGGACAGGGGGGTCCCTACGAGCAGTACTTC.

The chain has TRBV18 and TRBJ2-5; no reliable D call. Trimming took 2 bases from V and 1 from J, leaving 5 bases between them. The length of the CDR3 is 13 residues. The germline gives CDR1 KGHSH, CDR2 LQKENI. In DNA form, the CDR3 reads TGTGCCAGCTCACCAGCGGCCCAAGAGACCCAGTACTTC. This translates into CASSPAAQETQYF.

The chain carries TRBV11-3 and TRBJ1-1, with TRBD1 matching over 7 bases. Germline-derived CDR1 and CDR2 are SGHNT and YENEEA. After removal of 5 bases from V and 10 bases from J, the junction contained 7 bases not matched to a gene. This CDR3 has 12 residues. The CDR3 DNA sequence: TGTGCCAGCAGCAGACAGGGAAGGGGAGCTTTCTTT. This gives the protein CASSRQGRGAFF. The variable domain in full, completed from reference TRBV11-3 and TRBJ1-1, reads EAGVVQSPRYKIIEKKQPVAFWCNPISGHNTLYWYLQNLGQGPELLIRYENEEAVDDSQLPKDRFSAERLKGVDSTLKIQPAELGDSAVYLCASSRQGRGAFFGQGTRLTVV.

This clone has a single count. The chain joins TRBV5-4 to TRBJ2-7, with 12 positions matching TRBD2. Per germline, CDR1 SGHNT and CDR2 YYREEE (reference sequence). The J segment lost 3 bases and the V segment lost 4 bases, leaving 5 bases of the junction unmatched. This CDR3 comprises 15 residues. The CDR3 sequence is CASSPGLAGLYEQYF. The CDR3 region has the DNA TGTGCCAGCAGCCCCGGACTAGCGGGACTCTACGAGCAGTACTTC.

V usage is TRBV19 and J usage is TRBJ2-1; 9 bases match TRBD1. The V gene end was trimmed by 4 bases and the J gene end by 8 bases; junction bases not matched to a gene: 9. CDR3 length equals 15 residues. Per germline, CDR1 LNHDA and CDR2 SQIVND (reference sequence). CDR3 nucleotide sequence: TGTGCCAGTAGTACATACAGGGGGCGCACCGATGAGCAGTTCTTC. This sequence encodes CASSTYRGRTDEQFF.

CDR3: CASSVGQNTGELFF. The CDR3 bases are TGTGCCAGCAGCGTAGGACAGAACACCGGGGAGCTGTTTTTT. This chain links TRBV14 with TRBJ2-2; D possibly corresponds to TRBD1 (5 bases). Germline lookup yields CDR1 SGHDN and CDR2 FVKESK. This CDR3 contains 14 residues. V lost 5 bases and J lost 1, with 8 bases in between.

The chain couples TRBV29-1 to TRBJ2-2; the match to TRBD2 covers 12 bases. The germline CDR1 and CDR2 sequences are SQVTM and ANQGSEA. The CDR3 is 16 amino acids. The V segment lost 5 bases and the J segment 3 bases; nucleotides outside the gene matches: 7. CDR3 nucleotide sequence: TGCAGCGTTCGGGCTAGCGGGAGGGCGTACACCGGGGAGCTGTTTTTT. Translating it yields CSVRASGRAYTGELFF.

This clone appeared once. The CDR3 nucleotides read TGTGCCAGCAGCCCTTTAGCGGGGGGGCACCTTTACACAGATACGCAGTATTTT. It encodes CASSPLAGGHLYTDTQYF. V gene TRBV7-6 combines with J gene TRBJ2-3; TRBD2 matches at 11 bases. The junction had 12 bases not matched to a gene; V was cut back by 5 bases and J by 2 bases. CDR3 length: 18 amino acids. The germline V gene has CDR1 SGHVS and CDR2 FNYEAQ.

Here the CDR3 DNA reads TGTGCCAGTCGGGGGGCTTCTAGCACAGATACGCAGTATTTT. Translated, it gives CASRGASSTDTQYF. The V and J genes are TRBV7-2 and TRBJ2-3; TRBD2 is a possible D gene (7 bases). Trimming pared 9 bases from V and 0 bases from J, leaving 13 bases between. Germline V lookup: CDR1 SGHTA, CDR2 FQGNSA. The CDR3 spans 14 residues.

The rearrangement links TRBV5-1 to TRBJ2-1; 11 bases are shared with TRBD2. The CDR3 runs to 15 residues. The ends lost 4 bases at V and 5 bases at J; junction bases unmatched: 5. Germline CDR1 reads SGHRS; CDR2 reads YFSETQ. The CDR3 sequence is CASSLGLAGNNEQFF. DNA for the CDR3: TGCGCCAGCAGCCTAGGACTAGCGGGCAACAATGAGCAGTTCTTC.

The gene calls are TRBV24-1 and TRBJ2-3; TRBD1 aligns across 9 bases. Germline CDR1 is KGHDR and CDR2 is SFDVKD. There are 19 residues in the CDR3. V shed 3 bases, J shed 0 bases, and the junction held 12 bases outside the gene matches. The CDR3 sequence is CATSDPPGGQGRSTDTQYF. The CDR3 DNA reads TGTGCCACCAGTGATCCGCCCGGAGGACAGGGGCGAAGCACAGATACGCAGTATTTT.

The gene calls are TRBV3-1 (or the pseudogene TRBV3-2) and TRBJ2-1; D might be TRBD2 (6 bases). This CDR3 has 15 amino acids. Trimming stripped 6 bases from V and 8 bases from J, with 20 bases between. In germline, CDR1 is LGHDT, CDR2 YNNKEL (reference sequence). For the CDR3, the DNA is TGTGCCAGCAGGCCCTGGCGGGGACTTGTCGATGAGCAGTTCTTC. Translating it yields CASRPWRGLVDEQFF.

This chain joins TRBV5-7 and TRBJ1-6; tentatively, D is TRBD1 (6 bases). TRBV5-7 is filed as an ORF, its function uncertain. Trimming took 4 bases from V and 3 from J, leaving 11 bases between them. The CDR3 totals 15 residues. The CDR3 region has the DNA TGTGCCAGCAGCCGACAGGTTTTCTATAATTCACCCCTCCACTTT. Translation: CASSRQVFYNSPLHF.

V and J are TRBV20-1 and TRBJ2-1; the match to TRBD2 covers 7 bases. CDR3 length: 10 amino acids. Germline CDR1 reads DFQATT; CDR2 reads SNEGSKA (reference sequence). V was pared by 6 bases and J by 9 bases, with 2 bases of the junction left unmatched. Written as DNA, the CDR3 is TGCAGTGCGTGGGGGGGTGAGCAGTTCTTC. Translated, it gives CSAWGGEQFF.

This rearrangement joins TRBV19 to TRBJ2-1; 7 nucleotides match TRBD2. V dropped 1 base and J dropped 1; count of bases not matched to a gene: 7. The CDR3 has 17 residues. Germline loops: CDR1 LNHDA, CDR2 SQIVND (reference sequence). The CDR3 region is CASSIVGGSGSYNEQFF. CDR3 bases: TGTGCCAGTAGTATAGTTGGGGGTAGCGGGTCCTACAATGAGCAGTTCTTC. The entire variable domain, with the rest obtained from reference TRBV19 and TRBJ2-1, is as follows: DGGITQSPKYLFRKEGQNVTLSCEQNLNHDAMYWYRQDPGQGLRLIYYSQIVNDFQKGDIAEGYSVSREKKESFPLTVTSAQKNPTAFYLCASSIVGGSGSYNEQFFGPGTRLTVL.

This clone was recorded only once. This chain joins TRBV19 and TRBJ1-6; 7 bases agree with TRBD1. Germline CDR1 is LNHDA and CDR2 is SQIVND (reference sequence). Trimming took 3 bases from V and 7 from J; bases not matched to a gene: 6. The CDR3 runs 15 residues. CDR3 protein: CASSISTGANSPLHF. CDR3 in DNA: TGTGCCAGTAGTATCTCAACAGGGGCCAATTCACCCCTCCACTTT. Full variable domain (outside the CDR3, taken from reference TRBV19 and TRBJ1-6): DGGITQSPKYLFRKEGQNVTLSCEQNLNHDAMYWYRQDPGQGLRLIYYSQIVNDFQKGDIAEGYSVSREKKESFPLTVTSAQKNPTAFYLCASSISTGANSPLHFGNGTRLTVT.

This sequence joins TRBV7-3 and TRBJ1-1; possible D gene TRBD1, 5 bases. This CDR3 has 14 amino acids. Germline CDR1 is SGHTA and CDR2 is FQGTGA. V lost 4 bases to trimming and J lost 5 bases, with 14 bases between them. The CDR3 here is CASSSLGEDTEAFF. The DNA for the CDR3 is TGTGCCAGCAGCTCTTTAGGGGAGGATACTGAAGCTTTCTTT.

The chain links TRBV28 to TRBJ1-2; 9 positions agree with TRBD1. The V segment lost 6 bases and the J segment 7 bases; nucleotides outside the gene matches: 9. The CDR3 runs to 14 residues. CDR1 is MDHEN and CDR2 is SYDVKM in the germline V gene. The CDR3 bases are TGTGCCAGCAGCATAATACAGGGGGCCACTGGCTACACCTTC. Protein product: CASSIIQGATGYTF.

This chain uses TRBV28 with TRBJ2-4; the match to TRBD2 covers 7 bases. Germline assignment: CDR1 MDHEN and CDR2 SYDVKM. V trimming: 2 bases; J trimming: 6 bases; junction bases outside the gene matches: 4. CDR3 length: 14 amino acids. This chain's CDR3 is CASSLGGRGNIQYF. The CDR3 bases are TGTGCCAGCAGTTTAGGAGGGAGGGGAAACATTCAGTACTTC.

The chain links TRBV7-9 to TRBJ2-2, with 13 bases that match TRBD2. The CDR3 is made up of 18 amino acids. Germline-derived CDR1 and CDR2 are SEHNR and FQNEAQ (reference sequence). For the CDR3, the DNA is TGTGTGGGGTTCATCGGGACTAGCGGGAATGTTAGAACCGGGGAGCTGTTTTTT. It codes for CVGFIGTSGNVRTGELFF.

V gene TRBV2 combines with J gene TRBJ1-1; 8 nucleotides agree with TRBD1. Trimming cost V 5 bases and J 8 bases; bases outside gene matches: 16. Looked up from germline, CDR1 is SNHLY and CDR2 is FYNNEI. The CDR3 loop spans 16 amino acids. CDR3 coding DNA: TGTGCCAGCAGTATCGAGTTAGGACAGGGCCTCGGAGAAGCTTTCTTT. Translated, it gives CASSIELGQGLGEAFF.

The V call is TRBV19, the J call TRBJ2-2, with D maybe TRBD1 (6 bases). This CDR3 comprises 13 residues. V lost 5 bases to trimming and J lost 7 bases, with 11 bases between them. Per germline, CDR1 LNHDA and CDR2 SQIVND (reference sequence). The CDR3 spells CASSSGANGELFF. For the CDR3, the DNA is TGTGCCAGTAGTTCAGGGGCCAACGGGGAGCTGTTTTTT.

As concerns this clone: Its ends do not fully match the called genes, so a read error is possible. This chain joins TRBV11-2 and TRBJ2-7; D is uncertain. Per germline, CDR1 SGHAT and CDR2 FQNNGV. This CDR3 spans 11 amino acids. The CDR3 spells CASSLEIDTHF. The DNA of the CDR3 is TGTGCCAGCAGCTTAGAAATAGACACACACTTC.